The following is a T cell receptor beta chain sequence with its context. Its antigen remains unidentified. This specimen comes from a study of cytomegalovirus exposure and HLA in healthy donors. Whole-study context: T cells numbering about 179 million yielded approximately 100 million unique TCR beta sequences in an earlier analysis. An early data release held 70 million to 90 million unique TCRs from HLA-typed donors. Caucasian-associated ancestry cluster membership applied to 75% to 85% of several hundred genotyped donors.

The CDR3 is 15 amino acids. Germline values: CDR1 SGHTA, CDR2 FQGNSA. V lost 2 bases and J 4 bases, leaving 14 bases between the germline ends. Study observations and caveats: Cytomegalovirus status was reportedly diagnosed by the classifier with high sensitivity and specificity.

13 Jbeta primers and 60 Vbeta primers were used for the PCR. TCRdb's table, derived via immunoSEQ multiplex PCR, lists solely in-frame clones and lacks some. The sample lists 120,000 or so clones; about 83% were seen once. The receptor comes from a woman in her thirties or forties in good health and CMV-seropositive. This chain joins TRBV7-2 and TRBJ1-1, with D unclear. The source material was PBMCs. CDR3 loop: CASSLSGQEFTEAFF. CDR3 DNA: TGTGCCAGCAGCTTAAGCGGGCAAGAGTTCACTGAAGCTTTCTTT.